This is a list of T cell receptor beta chains from one sample in a study of regulatory T cells in long-lasting Graves disease. TCRdb redid the calling of the multiplex PCR reads with MiXCR, one entry per CDR3 protein. Of approximately 400,000 distinct CDR3 sequences listed, 15% are singletons. This sample was shared with a second study, whose subject was T cells in Graves' hyperthyroidism and ophthalmopathy.

Sample: peripheral blood mononuclear cells (PBMCs), taken at new diagnosis, from a patient treated with antithyroid drugs. The receptors come from a woman in her twenties or thirties with Graves disease. CDR3s include the opening cysteine and the closing phenylalanine or tryptophan. The D gene is left open where the match is weak. The size of a clone is reported for some rows only, either as once, few or many, or as a class for expanded clones.

j_call: TRBJ2-1
v_call: TRBV20-1
clone_size: many
cdr3_length: 14
d_call: TRBD2
cdr3_nt: TGCAGTGCTTGGCGAGCGGGAGGCCGGGGTGAGCAGTTCTTC
cdr3_aa: CSAWRAGGRGEQFF

j_call: TRBJ1-3
v_call: TRBV20-1
clone_size: NA
cdr3_length: 15
d_call: NA
cdr3_nt: TGCAGTGCTAGAGGGGGAGGGTTCTATGGAAACACCATATATTTT
cdr3_aa: CSARGGGFYGNTIYF

j_call: TRBJ1-3
v_call: TRBV7-6
clone_size: few
cdr3_length: 16
d_call: NA
cdr3_nt: TGTGCCAGCAGCTTGTTTGGGCAGTCGACTGGAAACACCATATATTTT
cdr3_aa: CASSLFGQSTGNTIYF

j_call: TRBJ1-1
v_call: TRBV6-2/TRBV6-3
clone_size: many
cdr3_length: 14
d_call: TRBD1
cdr3_nt: TGTGCCAGCAGTGAGCAACCAGGGGGCACTGAAGCTTTCTTT
cdr3_aa: CASSEQPGGTEAFF

j_call: TRBJ2-1
v_call: TRBV10-2
clone_size: NA
cdr3_length: 15
d_call: TRBD2
cdr3_nt: TGCGCCAGCATGGGGACTAGCGGGAGGACGAATGAGCAGTTCTTC
cdr3_aa: CASMGTSGRTNEQFF

j_call: TRBJ2-7
v_call: TRBV12-3/TRBV12-4
clone_size: NA
cdr3_length: 13
d_call: NA
cdr3_nt: TGTGCCAGCAGTGCGGGATCCCTATACGAGCAGTACTTC
cdr3_aa: CASSAGSLYEQYF

j_call: TRBJ1-5
v_call: TRBV19
clone_size: NA
cdr3_length: 14
d_call: TRBD1
cdr3_nt: TGTGCCACGGGGTGGCAGGGGGGAAATCAGCCCCAGCATTTT
cdr3_aa: CATGWQGGNQPQHF

j_call: TRBJ2-5
v_call: TRBV20-1
clone_size: many
cdr3_length: 13
d_call: TRBD2
cdr3_nt: TGCAGTGCGGGGCTAGCGGGACAAGAGACCCAGTACTTC
cdr3_aa: CSAGLAGQETQYF

j_call: TRBJ1-1
v_call: TRBV27
clone_size: many
cdr3_length: 16
d_call: TRBD1
cdr3_nt: TGTGCCAGCAGTGGACAGGGGCCCATATCCCTCACTGAAGCTTTCTTT
cdr3_aa: CASSGQGPISLTEAFF

j_call: TRBJ1-3
v_call: TRBV29-1
clone_size: NA
cdr3_length: 13
d_call: NA
cdr3_nt: TGCAGCGGGGCGGGGGTCTCTGGAAACACCATATATTTT
cdr3_aa: CSGAGVSGNTIYF

j_call: TRBJ2-1
v_call: TRBV7-3
clone_size: many
cdr3_length: 14
d_call: TRBD2
cdr3_nt: TGTGCCGGCAGCTTGACTAGCGGCCCCAATGAGCAGTTCTTC
cdr3_aa: CAGSLTSGPNEQFF

j_call: TRBJ1-1
v_call: TRBV29-1
clone_size: many
cdr3_length: 12
d_call: NA
cdr3_nt: TGCAGCGCGGCCTGGGGAGTCACTGAAGCTTTCTTT
cdr3_aa: CSAAWGVTEAFF

j_call: TRBJ2-1
v_call: TRBV27
clone_size: many
cdr3_length: 15
d_call: NA
cdr3_nt: TGTGCCAGCACCCCGAGAGGTCTCTCCTACAATGAGCAGTTCTTC
cdr3_aa: CASTPRGLSYNEQFF

j_call: TRBJ2-7
v_call: TRBV27
clone_size: few
cdr3_length: 12
d_call: NA
cdr3_nt: TGTGCCACCCGACAGTACTCCTACGAGCAGTACTTC
cdr3_aa: CATRQYSYEQYF

j_call: TRBJ2-7
v_call: TRBV6-6
clone_size: NA
cdr3_length: 17
d_call: TRBD1
cdr3_nt: TGTGCCAGCAGTTACTCGACCAGGGGGAACAACTCCTACGAGCAGTACTTC
cdr3_aa: CASSYSTRGNNSYEQYF